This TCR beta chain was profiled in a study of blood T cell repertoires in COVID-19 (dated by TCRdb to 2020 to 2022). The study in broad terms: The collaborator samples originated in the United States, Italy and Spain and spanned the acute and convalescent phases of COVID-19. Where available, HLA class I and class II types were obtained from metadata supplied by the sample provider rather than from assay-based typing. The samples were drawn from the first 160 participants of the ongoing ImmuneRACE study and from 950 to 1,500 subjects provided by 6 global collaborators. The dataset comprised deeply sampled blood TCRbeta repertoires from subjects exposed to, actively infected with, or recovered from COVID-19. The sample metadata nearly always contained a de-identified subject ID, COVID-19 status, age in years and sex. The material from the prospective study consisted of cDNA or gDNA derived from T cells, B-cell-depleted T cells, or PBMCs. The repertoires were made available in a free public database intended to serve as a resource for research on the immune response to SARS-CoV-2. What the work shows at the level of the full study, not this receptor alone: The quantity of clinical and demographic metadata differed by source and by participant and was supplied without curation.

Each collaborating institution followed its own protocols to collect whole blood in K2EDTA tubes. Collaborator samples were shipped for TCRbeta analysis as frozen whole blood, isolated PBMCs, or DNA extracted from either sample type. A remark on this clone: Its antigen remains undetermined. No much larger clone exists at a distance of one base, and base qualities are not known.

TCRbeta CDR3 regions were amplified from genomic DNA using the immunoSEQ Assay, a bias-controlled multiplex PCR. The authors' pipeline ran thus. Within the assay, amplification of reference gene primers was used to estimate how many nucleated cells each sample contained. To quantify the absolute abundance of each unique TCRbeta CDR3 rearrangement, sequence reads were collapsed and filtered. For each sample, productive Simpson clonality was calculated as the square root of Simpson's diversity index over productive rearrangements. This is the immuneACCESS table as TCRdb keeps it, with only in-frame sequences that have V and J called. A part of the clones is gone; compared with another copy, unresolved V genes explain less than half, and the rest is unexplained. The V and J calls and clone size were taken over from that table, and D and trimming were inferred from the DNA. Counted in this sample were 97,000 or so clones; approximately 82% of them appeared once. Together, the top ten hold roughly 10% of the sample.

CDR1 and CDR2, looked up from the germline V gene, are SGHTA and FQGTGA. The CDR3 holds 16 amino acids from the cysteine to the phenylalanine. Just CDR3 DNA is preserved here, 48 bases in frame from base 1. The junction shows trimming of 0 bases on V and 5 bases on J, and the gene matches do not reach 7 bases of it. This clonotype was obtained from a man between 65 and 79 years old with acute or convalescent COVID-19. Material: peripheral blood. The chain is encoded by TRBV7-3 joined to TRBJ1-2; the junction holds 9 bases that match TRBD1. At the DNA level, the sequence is TGTGCCAGCAGCTTAACTCCCGGGACAGGGAGTTATGGCTACACCTTC. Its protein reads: CASSLTPGTGSYGYTF.